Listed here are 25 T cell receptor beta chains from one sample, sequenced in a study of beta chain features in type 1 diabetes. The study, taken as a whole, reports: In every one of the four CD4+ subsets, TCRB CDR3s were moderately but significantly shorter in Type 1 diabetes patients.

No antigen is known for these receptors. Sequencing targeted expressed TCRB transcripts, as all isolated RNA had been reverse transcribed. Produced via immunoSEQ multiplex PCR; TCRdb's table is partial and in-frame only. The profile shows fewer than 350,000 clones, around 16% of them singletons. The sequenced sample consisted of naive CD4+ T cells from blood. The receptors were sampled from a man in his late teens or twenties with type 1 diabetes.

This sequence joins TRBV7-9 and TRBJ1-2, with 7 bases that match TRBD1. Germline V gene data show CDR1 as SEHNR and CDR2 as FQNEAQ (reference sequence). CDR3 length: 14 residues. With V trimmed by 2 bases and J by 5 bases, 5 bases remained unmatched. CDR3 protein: CASSLKGARYGYTF. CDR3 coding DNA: TGTGCCAGCAGCTTAAAGGGGGCGCGGTATGGCTACACCTTC.

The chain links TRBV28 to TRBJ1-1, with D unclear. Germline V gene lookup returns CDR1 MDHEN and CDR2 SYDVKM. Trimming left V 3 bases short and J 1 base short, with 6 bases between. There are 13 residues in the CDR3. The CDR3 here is CASSLTPNTEAFF. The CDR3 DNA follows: TGTGCCAGCAGTTTGACACCGAACACTGAAGCTTTCTTT.

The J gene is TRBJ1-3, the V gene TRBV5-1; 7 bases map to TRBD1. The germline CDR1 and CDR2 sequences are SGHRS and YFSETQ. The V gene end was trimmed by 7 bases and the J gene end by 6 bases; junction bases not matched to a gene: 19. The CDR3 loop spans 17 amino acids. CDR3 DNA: TGCGCCAGCCGTTTCGCCCCAGGGGGTAGTGGCGAAAACACCATATATTTT. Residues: CASRFAPGGSGENTIYF.

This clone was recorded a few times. The DNA for the CDR3 is TGTGCCAGCAGTTCCAAGGCAGCGGGACTAGCGCACGATGAGCAGTTCTTC. Amino acids: CASSSKAAGLAHDEQFF. The chain has TRBV28 and TRBJ2-1, with 10 nucleotides matching TRBD2. V lost 4 bases and J lost 8; bases outside the gene matches: 14. CDR3 length: 17 residues. From germline, CDR1 is MDHEN and CDR2 SYDVKM.

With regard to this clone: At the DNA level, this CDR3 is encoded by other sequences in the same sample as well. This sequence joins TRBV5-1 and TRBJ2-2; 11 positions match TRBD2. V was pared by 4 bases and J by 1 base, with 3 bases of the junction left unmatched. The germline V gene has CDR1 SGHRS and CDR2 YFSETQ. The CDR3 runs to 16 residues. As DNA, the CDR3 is TGCGCCAGCAGCCTGGGACTAGCGGTGAACACCGGGGAGCTGTTTTTT. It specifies CASSLGLAVNTGELFF.

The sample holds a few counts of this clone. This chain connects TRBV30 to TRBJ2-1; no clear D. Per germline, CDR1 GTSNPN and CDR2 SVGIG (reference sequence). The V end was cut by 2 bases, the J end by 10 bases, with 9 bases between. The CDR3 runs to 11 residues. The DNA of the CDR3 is TGTGCCTGGAGTTTTCCGGAGGAGCAGTTCTTC. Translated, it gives CAWSFPEEQFF.

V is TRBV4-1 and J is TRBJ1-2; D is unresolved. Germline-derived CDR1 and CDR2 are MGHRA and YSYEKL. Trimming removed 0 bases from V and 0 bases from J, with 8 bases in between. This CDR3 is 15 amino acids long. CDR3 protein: CASSQDARTNYGYTF. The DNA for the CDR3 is TGCGCCAGCAGCCAAGATGCCAGAACTAACTATGGCTACACCTTC.

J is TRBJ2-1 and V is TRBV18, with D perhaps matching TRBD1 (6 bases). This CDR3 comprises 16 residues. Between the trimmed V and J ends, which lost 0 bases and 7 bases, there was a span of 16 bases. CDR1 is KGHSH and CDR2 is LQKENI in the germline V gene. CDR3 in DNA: TGTGCCAGCTCACCACCCCAGGGGCTATTCGTTAATGAGCAGTTCTTC. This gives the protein CASSPPQGLFVNEQFF.

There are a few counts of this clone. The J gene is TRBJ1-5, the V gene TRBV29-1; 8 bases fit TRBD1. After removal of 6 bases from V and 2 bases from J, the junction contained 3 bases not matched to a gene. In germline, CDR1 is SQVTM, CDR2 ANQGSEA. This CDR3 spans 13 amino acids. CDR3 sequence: CSVETGGNQPQHF. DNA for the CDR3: TGCAGCGTAGAGACAGGGGGCAATCAGCCCCAGCATTTT.

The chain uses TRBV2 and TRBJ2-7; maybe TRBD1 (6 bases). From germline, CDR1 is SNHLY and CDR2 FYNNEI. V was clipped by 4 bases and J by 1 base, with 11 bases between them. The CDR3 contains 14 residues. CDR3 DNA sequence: TGTGCCAGCAGTGCCGCAGGGACATCCTACGAGCAGTACTTC. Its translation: CASSAAGTSYEQYF.

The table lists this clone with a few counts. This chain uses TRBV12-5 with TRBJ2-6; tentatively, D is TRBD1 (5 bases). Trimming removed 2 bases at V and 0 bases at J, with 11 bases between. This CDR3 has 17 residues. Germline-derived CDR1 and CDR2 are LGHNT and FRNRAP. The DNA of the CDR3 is TGTGCTAGTGGTTTGCTGACAGCGTACTCTGGGGCCAACGTCCTGACTTTC. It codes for CASGLLTAYSGANVLTF.

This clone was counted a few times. The CDR3 reads CASSLDLLAGRSTDTQYF. The DNA for the CDR3 is TGTGCCAGCAGCTTAGACCTACTAGCGGGGAGGAGCACAGATACGCAGTATTTT. V usage is TRBV13 and J usage is TRBJ2-3; 10 bases agree with TRBD2. The germline gives CDR1 PRHDT, CDR2 FYEKMQ (reference sequence). V lost 1 base to trimming and J lost 0 bases; unmatched junction nucleotides: 7. This CDR3 contains 18 residues.

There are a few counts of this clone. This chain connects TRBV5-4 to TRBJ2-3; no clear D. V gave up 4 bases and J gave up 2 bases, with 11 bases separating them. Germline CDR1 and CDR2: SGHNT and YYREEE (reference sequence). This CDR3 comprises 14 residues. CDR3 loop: CASSRTTATDTQYF. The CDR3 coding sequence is TGTGCCAGCAGCCGCACAACCGCCACAGATACGCAGTATTTT. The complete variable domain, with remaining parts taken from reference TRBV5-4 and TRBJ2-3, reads ETGVTQSPTHLIKTRGQQVTLRCSSQSGHNTVSWYQQALGQGPQFIFQYYREEENGRGNFPPRFSGLQFPNYSSELNVNALELDDSALYLCASSRTTATDTQYFGPGTRLTVL.

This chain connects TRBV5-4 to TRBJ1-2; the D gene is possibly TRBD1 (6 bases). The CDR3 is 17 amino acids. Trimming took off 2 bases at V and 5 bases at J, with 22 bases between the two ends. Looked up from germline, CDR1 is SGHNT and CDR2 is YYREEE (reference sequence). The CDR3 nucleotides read TGTGCCAGCAGCTTAAGTCTCACAGGGCCGATTGGGTATGGCTACACCTTC. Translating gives CASSLSLTGPIGYGYTF.

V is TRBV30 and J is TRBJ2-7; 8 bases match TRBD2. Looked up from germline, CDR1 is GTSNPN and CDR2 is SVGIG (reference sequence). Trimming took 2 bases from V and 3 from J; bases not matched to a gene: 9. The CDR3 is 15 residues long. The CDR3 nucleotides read TGTGCCTGGAGTCTAACTAGCGGAGGAGGCTACGAGCAGTACTTC. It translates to CAWSLTSGGGYEQYF.

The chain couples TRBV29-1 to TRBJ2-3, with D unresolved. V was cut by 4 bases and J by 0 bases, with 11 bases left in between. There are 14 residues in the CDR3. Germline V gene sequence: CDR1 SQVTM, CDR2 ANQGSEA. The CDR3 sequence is CSVGVASSTDTQYF. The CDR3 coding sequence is TGCAGCGTTGGGGTAGCCTCTAGCACAGATACGCAGTATTTT.

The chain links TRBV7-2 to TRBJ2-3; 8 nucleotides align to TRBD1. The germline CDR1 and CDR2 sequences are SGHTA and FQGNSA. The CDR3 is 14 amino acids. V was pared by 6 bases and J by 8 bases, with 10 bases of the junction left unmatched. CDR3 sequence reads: CASRNDRGGVTQYF. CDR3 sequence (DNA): TGTGCCAGCAGGAACGACAGGGGCGGGGTTACGCAGTATTTT.

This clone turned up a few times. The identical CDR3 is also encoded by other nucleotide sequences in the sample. The CDR3 sequence: CASSLNYGYTF. Here the CDR3 DNA reads TGTGCCAGCAGTCTGAACTATGGCTACACCTTC. This chain links TRBV28 with TRBJ1-2; D remains ambiguous. V shed 5 bases and J shed 2 bases, with 3 bases lying between them. The CDR3 contains 11 residues. Germline CDR1 MDHEN, CDR2 SYDVKM.

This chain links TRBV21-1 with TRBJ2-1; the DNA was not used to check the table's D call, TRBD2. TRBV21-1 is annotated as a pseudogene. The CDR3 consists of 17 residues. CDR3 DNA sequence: TGTGCCAGCAGCAAAGAACGAGTACGGTCCGTCTACAATGAGCAGTTCTTC. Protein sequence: CASSKERVRSVYNEQFF.

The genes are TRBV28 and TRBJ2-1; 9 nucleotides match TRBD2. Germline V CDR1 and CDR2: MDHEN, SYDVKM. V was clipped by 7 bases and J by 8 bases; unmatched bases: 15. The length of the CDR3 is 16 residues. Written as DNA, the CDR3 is TGTGCCAGCACACCCGCGCGGGGGGGCGCCGGGGATGAGCAGTTCTTC. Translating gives CASTPARGGAGDEQFF.

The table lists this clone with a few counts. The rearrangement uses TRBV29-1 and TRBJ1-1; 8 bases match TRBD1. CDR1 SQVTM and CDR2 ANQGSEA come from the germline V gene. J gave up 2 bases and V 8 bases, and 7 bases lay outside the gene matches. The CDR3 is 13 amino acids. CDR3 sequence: CSTSDRGNTEAFF. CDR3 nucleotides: TGCAGCACTTCAGACAGGGGAAACACTGAAGCTTTCTTT.

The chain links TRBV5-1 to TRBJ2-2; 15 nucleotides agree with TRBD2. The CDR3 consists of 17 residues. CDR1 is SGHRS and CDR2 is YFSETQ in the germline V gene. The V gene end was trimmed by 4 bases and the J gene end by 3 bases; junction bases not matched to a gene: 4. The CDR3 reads CASSVGTSGGYTGELFF. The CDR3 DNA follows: TGCGCCAGCAGCGTCGGGACTAGCGGGGGGTACACCGGGGAGCTGTTTTTT. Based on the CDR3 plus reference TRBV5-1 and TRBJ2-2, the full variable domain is KAGVTQTPRYLIKTRGQQVTLSCSPISGHRSVSWYQQTPGQGLQFLFEYFSETQRNKGNFPGRFSGRQFSNSRSEMNVSTLELGDSALYLCASSVGTSGGYTGELFFGEGSRLTVL.

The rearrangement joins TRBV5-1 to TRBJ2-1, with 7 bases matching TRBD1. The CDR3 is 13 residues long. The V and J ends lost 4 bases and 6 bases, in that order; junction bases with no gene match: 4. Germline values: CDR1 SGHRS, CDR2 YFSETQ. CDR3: CASSERTGNEQFF. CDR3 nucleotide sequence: TGCGCCAGCAGCGAACGGACAGGCAATGAGCAGTTCTTC.

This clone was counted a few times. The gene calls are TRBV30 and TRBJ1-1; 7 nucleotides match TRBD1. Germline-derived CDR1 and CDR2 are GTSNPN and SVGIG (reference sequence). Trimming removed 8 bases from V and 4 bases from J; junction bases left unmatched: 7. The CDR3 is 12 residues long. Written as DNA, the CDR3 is TGTGCCCTCGACAGGGTGGGCACTGAAGCTTTCTTT. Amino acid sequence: CALDRVGTEAFF. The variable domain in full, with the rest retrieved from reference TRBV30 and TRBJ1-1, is SQTIHQWPATLVQPVGSPLSLECTVEGTSNPNLYWYRQAAGRGLQLLFYSVGIGQISSEVPQNLSASRPQDRQFILSSKKLLLSDSGFYLCALDRVGTEAFFGQGTRLTVV.

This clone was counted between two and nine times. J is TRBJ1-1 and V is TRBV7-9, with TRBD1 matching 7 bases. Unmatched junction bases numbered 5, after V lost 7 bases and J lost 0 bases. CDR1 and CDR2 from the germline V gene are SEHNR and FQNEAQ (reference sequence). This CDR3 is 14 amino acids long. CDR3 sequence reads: CASKEGQLNTEAFF. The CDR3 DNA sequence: TGTGCCAGCAAAGAGGGACAGTTGAACACTGAAGCTTTCTTT.